This T cell receptor (beta chain) was profiled in a study of cytomegalovirus exposure and HLA in healthy donors (dated by TCRdb to 2017 to 2019). Study-level background: An earlier analysis of some 600 of the donors reported over 250 Gb of sequence data and roughly 120 million unique TCR beta sequences obtained from roughly 170 million T cells. Around 320 gigabases of sequencing data and approximately 80 million unique TCR sequences were included in an early release covering about 620 HLA-typed donors. The genetic ancestry cluster associated with self-reported Caucasian donors included roughly four fifths of the roughly 400 genotyped donors. The aim of the study was to test whether cataloging public T cell receptors could identify signatures of past pathogen exposure. Using immunosequencing, the study profiled T cell repertoires from about 620 subjects and related those repertoires to cytomegalovirus serostatus. Along with the approximately 670-subject first cohort, a separate validation cohort of over a hundred different subjects was used. High-throughput TCR immunosequencing, statistical association of individual TCRs with disease status, and machine learning were combined to predict cytomegalovirus infection status. A later analysis re-examined previously published TCR beta repertoires from more than 600 donors and added high-resolution HLA genotyping to investigate patterns of TCR occurrence. Rather than using new phenotypic data, the later analysis identified candidate immune exposures from TCR beta sequences and from how often those sequences occurred across donors. To decide whether each TCR beta V gene segment behaved as functional or pseudogenic, an earlier analysis of some 570 of the donors relied on high-throughput TCR beta sequencing. Donor age, sex, ethnicity and CMV serostatus were collected together with the repertoire data. A later genetic analysis used genome-wide SNP genotypes for about 65% of the roughly 700 donors, treating that subset as a discovery cohort. All discovery cohort repertoires had been generated on a single sequencing platform. Both class I and class II loci were covered by HLA typing, at four-digit resolution. Typing coverage varied by locus: 629-630 donors for A, B, C, DRB1 and DQB1; some 520 for DQA1; approximately 610 for DPA1; roughly 450 for DPB1. A few DR-DQ haplotypes were treated as single units for association and clustering because of strong linkage in the cohort. Among approximately 370 genotyped donors of the cohort, an average of around 250,000 unique TCR beta nucleotide sequences was sequenced per donor, of which 15% to 20% were non-productive. What the work shows at the level of the full study, not this receptor alone: Compared with equally common non-associated chains, HLA-associated TCR beta chains in a later analysis were more clonally expanded and had lower generation probabilities. The classifier was reported to diagnose cytomegalovirus status with high specificity and sensitivity in both the original cohort and the validation cohort. Most TCR sequences were seen in very few donors, while some public TCRs were found in many individuals. It was suggested by the authors that the approach could potentially be generalized to other disease states and immunological phenotypes. In a later genetic analysis, fewer N-insertions in productive TCRs were reported among donors in an Asian-associated ancestry cluster than the roughly 700-donor mean. The only immune exposure information available for the cohort was CMV serostatus. In this cohort, only TCR beta chains were sequenced, and detectable features were limited by the absence of alpha or paired-chain data. Correlated functional status among segregating V segments might be attributable to linkage disequilibrium, but an unknown experimental factor could not be ruled out. According to a later analysis, most CMV-associated TCR beta chains appeared to be HLA-restricted, and the HLA associations seemed to be driven largely by CMV exposure. Specific HLA alleles were associated with about 17,000 TCR beta sequences at a false discovery rate of 0.05 in a later analysis. A later analysis reported that several top co-occurrence clusters appeared linked to parvovirus B19, influenza, CMV and Epstein-Barr virus. A cluster of highly shared sequence variants was judged likely to represent a technical artifact of the sequencing pipeline. A total of fewer than 200 TCR beta chains were listed by the study as associated with cytomegalovirus. Strong co-occurrence of HLA alleles, especially DR and DQ, made assigning TCR associations to individual alleles difficult. A few of the identified cytomegalovirus-associated TCR beta chains were confirmed in vitro to be specific for cytomegalovirus antigens. In an earlier analysis of some 540 of the donors, most TCR beta V segments appeared in productive rearrangements about 87% or about 30% of the time, broadly matching IMGT annotations. According to a later analysis, TCR association rates differed among HLA loci, with DRB1 alleles showing the most associated TCRs and HLA-C alleles showing the fewest. Because HLA typing was missing for some donors at each locus, association tests included only the typed subset. Seventeen rarely observed V segments, including chromosome 9 orphons, were excluded from the earlier analysis of about 610 of the donors because counts were too low. The presence/absence analyses assumed that sequencing depth was roughly uniform across donors, and that assumption may not be true. An association between a missense DCLRE1C variant and V-gene and J-gene trimming of TCR beta chains was found in a later genetic analysis and replicated in an independent cohort. A further reported finding was that TCR beta sequences accurately predicted the HLA-A and HLA-B alleles for most subjects in the first cohort.

Points on this clone: The specificity of this receptor is unknown. Base qualities are missing; no much larger clone stands one base away.

Libraries were prepared through the immunoSEQ multiplex PCR assay. A mixture of 60 forward primers for TCR Vbeta segments and 13 reverse primers for TCR Jbeta segments was used in the multiplex PCR. A multiplex PCR assay on genomic DNA amplified the CDR3 region of rearranged TCR beta genes. The Illumina HiSeq System was used to sequence the amplified TCR beta libraries as 87-base-pair reads. In the original analysis: In a later analysis, tens of millions of unique TCR beta chains were counted across the 500 to 850 repertoires, and some 10 million of these chains were shared by at least two donors. A nearest-neighbor algorithm error-corrected the raw reads and collapsed the reads into unique sequences, merging closely related sequences to remove PCR and sequencing errors. CDR3 sequences were aligned to IMGT reference sequences to assign V, D and J gene segments. For a sequence to be retained, a match of at least six nucleotides to both a V gene segment and a J gene segment was required. Rearrangements were classified as productive when the CDR3 lacked stop codons and remained in frame with V and J, and all other rearrangements were classified as non-productive. Following IMGT convention, CDR3 was defined as the stretch from the second conserved V-encoded cysteine up to the conserved J-encoded phenylalanine. The earlier analysis of some 550 of the donors excluded any sequence lacking an unambiguous match to a single V gene segment. In an earlier analysis of 587 of the donors, a V segment was called functional when productive rearrangements were above 56.7%, and segregating when the standard deviation between donors exceeded 5%. To diagnose cytomegalovirus status from the catalog of TCR beta chain sequences, a statistical classification framework was built. A later analysis assigned V and J genes by comparing TCR nucleotide sequences with IMGT/GENE-DB human TR gene sequences. A later analysis assigned CDR3 sequences and most-parsimonious VDJ recombination scenarios with the TCRdist pipeline. A later analysis defined each TCR beta chain by its CDR3 amino acid sequence plus V-gene family, and excluded reads lacking a unique V-gene family. As a way to deal with suspected cross-contamination and a sequencing artifact, a later analysis dropped nearly 600 nucleotide sequences that were highly shared and had low generation probability. In a later analysis, a clonal expansion index was calculated for each public chain from normalized within-repertoire ranks of inferred template counts. In a later analysis, generation probabilities were computed with a VDJ recombination model fitted to out-of-frame rearrangements, and the resulting probabilities were checked against IGoR. Hypergeometric tests were used in a later analysis to score TCR-TCR, TCR-HLA and TCR-CMV co-occurrence, with a repertoire-size bias correction applied to the TCR pairs. A later analysis estimated false discovery rates by permuting HLA or CMV assignments 20 times. In a later analysis, co-occurring TCRs were grouped using DBSCAN, with TCRdist sequence similarity added in when clustering inside HLA-allele-positive subsets. Repertoires with fewer than 30,000 or more than 120,000 public chains, plus five repertoires with anomalous nucleotide sharing, were excluded from co-occurrence clustering. The immuneACCESS repertoire file appears here via TCRdb, limited to in-frame rearrangements. These files lack a portion of the clones; in checked studies, under half of the deficit traces to unresolved V genes, and the cause of the others is not known. The D gene and trimming were derived from the DNA, and the V and J assignments and clone size from that table. This sample holds about 150,000 clones; 74% were observed only once. The leading ten clones occupy around 2.3% of the sample.

The cohort consisted of 650 to 700 healthy bone marrow donors. At the time of sampling, every cohort member was nominally healthy, though immune exposures that went unrecorded were likely present. The donor tested CMV seronegative and was one of the 352 seronegative cohort members. A peripheral blood sample was collected from each donor, and TCR beta sequencing was performed on peripheral blood mononuclear cells. Genomic DNA extraction from the blood cell samples was performed with the Qiagen DNeasy Blood Extraction Kit. The sample comprised PBMCs. The clonotype comes from a man aged 30 to 39 in good health and CMV-seronegative.

The DNA sequence reads TGTGCCAGCAGCCAAGCGACCGGACAGTCTCTCTATGGCTACACCTTC. Translated, this is CASSQATGQSLYGYTF. The chain joins TRBV4-2 to TRBJ1-2; possibly the D gene is TRBD1, per 6 matching bases. Counted from cysteine to phenylalanine, this CDR3 has 16 amino acids. Only CDR3 DNA remains: 48 bases, in frame from the first base. V and J lose 1 base and 4 bases, and a span of 16 bases separates them. The germline V gene yields LGHNA for CDR1 and YNFKEQ for CDR2.